Included here is one T cell receptor (beta chain) sequence, with context. This clone is a singleton in its sample. Its antigen remains unidentified. One base away there is no much larger clone; base qualities are not given. The source of the sample is a study of shared clonotypes between healthy human individuals (dated by TCRdb to the early 2020s). About the full investigation: The cohort comprised a couple of women and three men aged 18 to 49 years. Different laboratories and diverse techniques were used to prepare libraries and sequence TCR repertoires, to increase sequencing depth and limit assay-specific biases. For each donor, CD4 naive and CD4 memory were each run on three plates, CD8 naive on two plates, and CD8 memory on one plate. To estimate repertoire size and how much clonotypes are shared between individuals, the study performed deep sequencing of blood TCR repertoires from roughly five healthy adults. Each donor's leukapheresis produced roughly between roughly 0.85 and 9 billion PBMCs.

Donors were healthy HIV-negative adults with no recently reported acute infections or vaccinations. All donors were Caucasian adults living in Nashville, Tennessee, USA. Magnetic negative selection was used to enrich CD4+ T cells, after which naive cells were positively selected on CD45RA and the negative fraction became the memory subset. Blood was obtained by leukapheresis, after which PBMCs were separated by Ficoll-Histopaque density gradient centrifugation and cryopreserved in liquid nitrogen vapor phase. Analytical flow cytometry was used to check the purity and quantity of every magnetically sorted T cell population. Genomic DNA was isolated from each sorted fraction and quantified by UV absorbance on a Nanodrop 2000c. The CDR3 measures 13 amino acids from cysteine to phenylalanine. The entry retains the CDR3 DNA only, 39 bases that are in frame from base 1. V is cut by 5 bases and J by 6 bases, and the space between the germline ends is 11 bases. CDR1 and CDR2, per the germline V gene, are MNHEY and SVGAGI.

Using the deep immunoSEQ assay, TCR CDR3 regions were amplified from genomic DNA by multiplex PCR. Extracted genomic DNA from each cell subset was distributed evenly across all wells of several immunoSEQ 96-well plates, and each plate was treated as a replicate. For sorted subsets, 200 to 250 ng of genomic DNA, equivalent to 25,000 to 35,000 T cell genomes, went into each replicate PCR. The purified libraries were quantified using a Qubit 3.0 fluorometer, sized with a Bioanalyzer 2100, and then quantified again using the KAPA Library Quantification kit. Every immunoSEQ 96-well plate was sequenced on a separate single-read 150-cycle Illumina NextSeq 550 flow cell. Per the authors' processing: Because only junctional sequences without quality scores were contained in the immunoSEQ output, filtering matching that applied to full-length reads could not be performed. Sequences were annotated with PyIR, a Python wrapper for IgBLAST v1.9, using IMGT germline references to assign V/J genes and CDR3. Any read was removed if the V/J assignment was weak (E-value above 1e-6), the CDR3 was missing, or the read contained stop codons, out-of-frame junctions, or ambiguous translated residues. V3J clonotypes were defined as sequences sharing an identical inferred V gene, J gene, and CDR3 amino acid sequence. Percentage overlap between repertoires was computed as shared unique clonotypes divided by the size of the smaller repertoire. Three approaches were used to assess repertoire richness: RTK rarefaction, the Chao1 estimator, and Recon v2.1 estimates of unobserved clonotypes. OLGA was used to compute generation probabilities for all TCRbeta clonotypes that the gDNA method yielded from a handful of donors. TCRdb carries this immuneACCESS record with in-frame sequences only. Its versions omit some clonotypes, under half of them owing to an unresolved V gene in the studies checked, with the rest unexplained. The V and J calls and clone size are taken from that table; D and trimming were inferred from the DNA. The sample table shows roughly 2.6 million clones, and approximately 92% are seen once. The biggest ten clones account for around 0.14% of the sample.

Overall results and qualifications from the work: Rarefaction of sorted-subset datasets indicated incomplete sequencing despite the large sequencing depth. Estimated clonotype richness was generally larger for naive than for memory subsets. Because the study included a small number of donors, the genetic and exposure-history diversity represented was limited. Sampling was limited to blood, and TCR repertoires in tissue likely differ from TCR repertoires in blood. Pairwise subsampling led to the expectation that sequencing depth would affect the degree of clonotype sharing among donors. Across four donors, around 5% of naive CD4, roughly 3.8% of naive CD8, 2% to 2.5% of memory CD4, and roughly 0.41% of memory CD8 clonotypes were shared. Higher generation probabilities were observed for clonotypes shared by all four sorted-subset donors than for non-shared clonotypes.

This receptor chain uses TRBV6-5 and TRBJ2-1; the D gene is perhaps TRBD2, on 5 matching bases. This receptor was identified in a man in his late teens or twenties in good health. Source material: naive CD4+ T cells sorted from blood. The cell subset or site label of this sample denotes: CD45RA+ positively selected. The sequence in DNA is TGTGCCAGCAGTCTCGGGGTCCCCAATGAGCAGTTCTTC. The translation is CASSLGVPNEQFF.